The sequence of this T cell receptor beta chain was determined in a study of regulatory T cells in long-lasting Graves disease. Both iRepertoire HTBI primers and Arm-PCR of CDR3 regions were used to build the TCR beta libraries. TCRdb re-analysed the multiplex PCR reads in MiXCR, keeping a single row per CDR3 protein. This sample has 400,000 to 500,000 distinct CDR3 sequences, with 15% found just once. Study-level results: No thyroid tissue was studied; the work used peripheral blood only.

This clonotype has a count of ten or more. No antigen is known for it. The CDR3 contains 14 residues. V lost 5 bases to trimming and J lost 3 bases; unmatched junction nucleotides: 2. Described time point: newly diagnosed GD, antithyroid drugs for less than 3 months. The TCR library was made from RNA that had been extracted from PBMCs in TRIzol. These data were likewise used in another study, on T cells in Graves' hyperthyroidism and ophthalmopathy. This second study says: Stable hyperthyroidism was told apart from ophthalmopathy by a model built on 13 V-J features. Median prediction lead before ophthalmopathy onset was 5 to 7.5 months with the model.

The sample in question was peripheral blood mononuclear cells (PBMCs), obtained at new diagnosis, from a patient treated with antithyroid drugs. J is TRBJ2-1 and V is TRBV12-3 or TRBV12-4; 9 nucleotides line up with TRBD2. This TCR was sampled from a woman in her thirties or forties with Graves disease. DNA for the CDR3: TGTGCCAGCAGTCGGCGGGAGGGCTACAATGAGCAGTTCTTC. This gives the protein CASSRREGYNEQFF.